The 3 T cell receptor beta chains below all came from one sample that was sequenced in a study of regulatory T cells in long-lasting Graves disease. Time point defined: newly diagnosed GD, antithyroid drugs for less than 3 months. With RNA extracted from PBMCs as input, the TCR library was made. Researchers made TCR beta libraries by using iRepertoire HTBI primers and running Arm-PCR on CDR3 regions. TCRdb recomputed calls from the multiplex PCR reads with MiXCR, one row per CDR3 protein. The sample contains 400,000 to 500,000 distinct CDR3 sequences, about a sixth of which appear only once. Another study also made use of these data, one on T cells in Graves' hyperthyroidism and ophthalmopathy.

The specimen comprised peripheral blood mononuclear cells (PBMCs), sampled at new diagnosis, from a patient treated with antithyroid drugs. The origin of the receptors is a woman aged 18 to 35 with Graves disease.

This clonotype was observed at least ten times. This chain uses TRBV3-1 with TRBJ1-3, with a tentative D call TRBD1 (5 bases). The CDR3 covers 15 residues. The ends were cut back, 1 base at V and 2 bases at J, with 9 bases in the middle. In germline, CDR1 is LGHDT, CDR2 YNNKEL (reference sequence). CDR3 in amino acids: CASSQGGTTGNTIYF. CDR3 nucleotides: TGTGCCAGCAGCCAAGGCGGGACTACTGGAAACACCATATATTTT.

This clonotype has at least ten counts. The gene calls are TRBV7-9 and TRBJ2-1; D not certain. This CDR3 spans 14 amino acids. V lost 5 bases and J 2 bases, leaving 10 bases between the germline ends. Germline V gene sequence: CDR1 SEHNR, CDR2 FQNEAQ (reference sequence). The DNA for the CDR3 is TGTGCCAGCAGCGCAAGACCCCCCTACAATGAGCAGTTCTTC. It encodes CASSARPPYNEQFF. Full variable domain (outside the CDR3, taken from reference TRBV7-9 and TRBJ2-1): DTGVSQNPRHKITKRGQNVTFRCDPISEHNRLYWYRQTLGQGPEFLTYFQNEAQLEKSRLLSDRFSAERPKGSFSTLEIQRTEQGDSAMYLCASSARPPYNEQFFGPGTRLTVL.

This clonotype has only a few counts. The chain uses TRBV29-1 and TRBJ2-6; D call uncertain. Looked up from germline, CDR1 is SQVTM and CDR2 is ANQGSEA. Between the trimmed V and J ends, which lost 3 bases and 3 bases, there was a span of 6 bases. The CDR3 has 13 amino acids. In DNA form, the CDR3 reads TGCAGCGTTGACCCGTATGGGGCCAACGTCCTGACTTTC. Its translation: CSVDPYGANVLTF.